The rows below give T cell receptor beta chains drawn from one sample of a study of CXCR3-negative and CXCR3-positive naive CD8 T cells. TCRdb reprocessed the 5' RACE reads and stores each CDR3 protein as one record, lacking DNA. Its table records tens of thousands of distinct CDR3 sequences. The specimen was memory CD8+ T cells from blood. The source is a human donor in good health. Some clones in this sample may be carry-over from other donors' samples. CDR3s include the opening cysteine and the closing phenylalanine or tryptophan. Fields, in order: J gene, clone size, V gene, CDR3 protein. Size values are once, few and many counts, or a class for expanded clones, and some rows have none.

j_call: TRBJ2-2; clone_size: .; v_call: TRBV29-1; cdr3_aa: CSVETSANTGELFF
j_call: TRBJ2-1; clone_size: .; v_call: TRBV11-3; cdr3_aa: CASSLDRGVGYNEQFF
j_call: TRBJ1-1; clone_size: .; v_call: TRBV28; cdr3_aa: CASRPPWESEAFF
j_call: TRBJ1-1; clone_size: .; v_call: TRBV20-1; cdr3_aa: CSARGLMDMNTEAFF
j_call: TRBJ2-1; clone_size: .; v_call: TRBV29-1; cdr3_aa: CSVPYSLGQFF
j_call: TRBJ1-2; clone_size: .; v_call: TRBV4-3; cdr3_aa: CASSQWPWTGFYGYTF
j_call: TRBJ2-1; clone_size: .; v_call: TRBV6-6; cdr3_aa: CASSFDETSAASPYNEQFF
j_call: TRBJ2-2; clone_size: .; v_call: TRBV7-9; cdr3_aa: CASTRQGRTGELFF
j_call: TRBJ2-1; clone_size: .; v_call: TRBV4-3; cdr3_aa: CASSLYSPGQVYNEQFF
j_call: TRBJ2-1; clone_size: .; v_call: TRBV20-1; cdr3_aa: CSASGRPYNEQFF
j_call: TRBJ1-1; clone_size: .; v_call: TRBV5-1; cdr3_aa: CASSLARGTTEAFF
j_call: TRBJ2-2; clone_size: .; v_call: TRBV6-6; cdr3_aa: CASTNRVTWELFF
j_call: TRBJ1-5; clone_size: .; v_call: TRBV6-2/TRBV6-3; cdr3_aa: CASSDRGSNQPQHF
j_call: TRBJ2-1; clone_size: .; v_call: TRBV20-1; cdr3_aa: CSARDRNDNEQFF
j_call: TRBJ2-2; clone_size: .; v_call: TRBV7-3; cdr3_aa: CASSPWGTGELFF
j_call: TRBJ2-7; clone_size: .; v_call: TRBV3-1; cdr3_aa: CASSQGVGTATYEQYF
j_call: TRBJ1-4; clone_size: .; v_call: TRBV29-1; cdr3_aa: CSVEVRAGEKLFF
j_call: TRBJ2-1; clone_size: medium-sized; v_call: TRBV4-1; cdr3_aa: CASSLRAGDLSEQFF
j_call: TRBJ2-1; clone_size: .; v_call: TRBV24-1; cdr3_aa: CATSDQTRGTYNEQFF
j_call: TRBJ2-2; clone_size: .; v_call: TRBV29-1; cdr3_aa: CSVEVSRNTGELFF
j_call: TRBJ2-1; clone_size: .; v_call: TRBV19; cdr3_aa: CASIGRANEQFF
j_call: TRBJ2-2; clone_size: .; v_call: TRBV24-1; cdr3_aa: CATRAGTGDTGELFF
j_call: TRBJ2-3; clone_size: .; v_call: TRBV29-1; cdr3_aa: CSVEDRQGRLSVDTQYF
j_call: TRBJ2-5; clone_size: .; v_call: TRBV15; cdr3_aa: CATSRYRGETQYF
j_call: TRBJ2-1; clone_size: .; v_call: TRBV20-1; cdr3_aa: CSARDTKYSYNEQLF
j_call: TRBJ1-1; clone_size: .; v_call: TRBV9; cdr3_aa: CASSGQGRNTETFF
j_call: TRBJ2-7; clone_size: .; v_call: TRBV29-1; cdr3_aa: CSVELVSARPYEQYF
j_call: TRBJ2-3; clone_size: .; v_call: TRBV7-3; cdr3_aa: CASADRASGIDTQYF
j_call: TRBJ1-1; clone_size: .; v_call: TRBV28; cdr3_aa: CASREIMNTEAFF